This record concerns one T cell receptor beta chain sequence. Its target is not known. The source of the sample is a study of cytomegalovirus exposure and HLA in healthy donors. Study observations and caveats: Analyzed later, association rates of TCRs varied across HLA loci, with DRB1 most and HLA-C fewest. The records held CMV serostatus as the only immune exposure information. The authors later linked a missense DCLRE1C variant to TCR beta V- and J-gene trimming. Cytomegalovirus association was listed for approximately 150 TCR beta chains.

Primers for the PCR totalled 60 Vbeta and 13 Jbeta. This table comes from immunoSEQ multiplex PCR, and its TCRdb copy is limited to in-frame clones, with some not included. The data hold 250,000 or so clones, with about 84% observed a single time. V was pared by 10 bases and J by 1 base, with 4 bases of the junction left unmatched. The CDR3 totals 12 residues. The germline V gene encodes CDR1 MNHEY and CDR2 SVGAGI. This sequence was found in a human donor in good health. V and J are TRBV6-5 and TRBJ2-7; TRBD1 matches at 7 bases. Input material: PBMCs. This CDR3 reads CATRQGSYEQYF. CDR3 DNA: TGTGCCACCCGACAGGGTTCCTACGAGCAGTACTTC.